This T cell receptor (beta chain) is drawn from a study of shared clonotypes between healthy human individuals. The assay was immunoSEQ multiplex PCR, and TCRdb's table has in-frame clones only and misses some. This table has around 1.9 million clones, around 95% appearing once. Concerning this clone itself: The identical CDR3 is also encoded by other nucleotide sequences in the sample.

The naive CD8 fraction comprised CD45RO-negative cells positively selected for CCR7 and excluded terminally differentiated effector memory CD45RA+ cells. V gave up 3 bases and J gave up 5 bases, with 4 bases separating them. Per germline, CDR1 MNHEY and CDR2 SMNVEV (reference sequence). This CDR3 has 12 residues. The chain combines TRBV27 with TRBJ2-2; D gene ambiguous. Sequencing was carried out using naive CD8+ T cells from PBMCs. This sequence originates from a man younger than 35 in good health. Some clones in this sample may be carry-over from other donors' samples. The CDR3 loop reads CASSLGTGELFF. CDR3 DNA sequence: TGTGCCAGCAGTTTGGGGACCGGGGAGCTGTTTTTT.